The next 23 T cell receptor beta chains were all read from a single sample in a study of identical twins. A single record per CDR3 protein comes from TCRdb applying MiXCR to the 5' RACE reads. The table records around 500,000 distinct CDR3 sequences, approximately 14% of them present only once. These same data were also listed under a study on yellow fever vaccine responses in identical twins.

The sequenced material came from CD4+ T cells sorted from blood. The receptors stem from a woman under 30 in good health.

This clonotype occurred many times. The chain combines TRBV12-3 or TRBV12-4 with TRBJ2-1; 10 bases agree with TRBD2. There are 14 residues in the CDR3. The junction had 6 bases not matched to a gene; V was cut back by 3 bases and J by 10 bases. As DNA, the CDR3 is TGTGCCAGCAGTTTGCTAGCGGGAGAGGGGGAGCAGTTCTTC. This sequence encodes CASSLLAGEGEQFF.

Here the CDR3 reads CASSLATGSIHEQYF. The DNA for the CDR3 is TGTGCCAGCAGTTTGGCGACAGGGAGTATCCACGAGCAGTACTTC. The genes are TRBV28 and TRBJ2-7; the match to TRBD1 covers 7 bases. V lost 3 bases, J lost 5 bases, and 10 bases stayed unmatched. The CDR3 contains 15 residues. Germline CDR1 reads MDHEN; CDR2 reads SYDVKM.

In its sample, this clonotype was seen a few times. The V gene is TRBV20-1, the J gene TRBJ2-7; 8 bases line up with TRBD1. The CDR3 extends over 13 amino acids. The V segment lost 2 bases and the J segment 7 bases; nucleotides outside the gene matches: 7. The V gene's germline CDR1 is DFQATT and CDR2 SNEGSKA (reference sequence). The CDR3 region has the DNA TGCAGTGCTAGATCGCTCCGGGACAGGGAGCAGTACTTC. Translated: CSARSLRDREQYF.

This clonotype has only a few counts. J is TRBJ1-1 and V is TRBV7-2; D gene unclear. Germline CDR1 SGHTA, CDR2 FQGNSA. V was trimmed by 0 bases and J by 1 base, leaving 18 bases between them. This CDR3 spans 18 amino acids. The CDR3 sequence is CASSLALSTGYTNTEAFF. Here the CDR3 DNA reads TGTGCCAGCAGCTTAGCGCTTTCGACGGGGTATACGAACACTGAAGCTTTCTTT. The whole variable domain, filled in from reference TRBV7-2 and TRBJ1-1, reads GAGVSQSPSNKVTEKGKDVELRCDPISGHTALYWYRQSLGQGLEFLIYFQGNSAPDKSGLPSDRFSAERTGGSVSTLTIQRTQQEDSAVYLCASSLALSTGYTNTEAFFGQGTRLTVV.

This clonotype was detected a few times. The chain links TRBV5-1 to TRBJ2-7, with 7 bases aligning to TRBD2. Germline V gene data show CDR1 as SGHRS and CDR2 as YFSETQ. This CDR3 region has 16 residues. J lost 0 bases, V lost 4 bases, and 10 bases had no gene match. The CDR3 nucleotides are TGCGCCAGCAGCCCTCTAGCGGAGCTGAGCTCCTACGAGCAGTACTTC. Translated, it gives CASSPLAELSSYEQYF.

This clonotype was seen more than once but under ten times. The chain has TRBV30 and TRBJ2-7; possible D gene TRBD2, 5 bases. This CDR3 comprises 12 residues. Trimming shortened V by 3 bases and J by 2 bases, and 8 bases separated the two germline ends. Germline loops: CDR1 GTSNPN, CDR2 SVGIG (reference sequence). CDR3 sequence (DNA): TGTGCCTGGAGCACGGGGACCTACGAGCAGTACTTC. Its translation is CAWSTGTYEQYF. Full variable domain (missing parts from reference TRBV30 and TRBJ2-7): SQTIHQWPATLVQPVGSPLSLECTVEGTSNPNLYWYRQAAGRGLQLLFYSVGIGQISSEVPQNLSASRPQDRQFILSSKKLLLSDSGFYLCAWSTGTYEQYFGPGTRLTVT.

This clonotype occurred a few times. V usage is TRBV4-2 and J usage is TRBJ2-3, with TRBD2 as a possible D gene (6 bases). The CDR3 totals 17 residues. The V and J ends lost 4 bases and 2 bases respectively, with 19 bases between them. Germline V lookup: CDR1 LGHNA, CDR2 YNFKEQ. The CDR3 DNA sequence: TGTGCCAGCAGCCCCCCGAGAGCGGGCGCATCCACAGATACGCAGTATTTT. Encoded protein: CASSPPRAGASTDTQYF.

This clonotype has more than one count but fewer than ten. The rearrangement links TRBV6-5 to TRBJ2-1; D possibly corresponds to TRBD2 (5 bases). The CDR3 covers 16 residues. Germline V lookup: CDR1 MNHEY, CDR2 SVGAGI. The V end was cut by 0 bases, the J end by 12 bases, with 21 bases between. This CDR3 reads CASSYSFNADQSGQFF. DNA of the CDR3: TGTGCCAGCAGTTACTCGTTTAACGCAGATCAAAGCGGGCAGTTCTTC.

The chain has TRBV10-3 and TRBJ2-1, with 8 nucleotides matching TRBD1. Trimming cost V 6 bases and J 0 bases; bases outside gene matches: 1. Germline lookup yields CDR1 ENHRY and CDR2 SYGVKD. This CDR3 contains 14 residues. CDR3 bases: TGTGCCATCAGCGGACAGGGCTCCTACAATGAGCAGTTCTTC. Amino acid sequence: CAISGQGSYNEQFF.

This clonotype was picked up a small number of times. The chain recombines TRBV29-1 with TRBJ2-1, with unresolved D. With 3 bases removed from V and 9 bases from J, the gap between germline ends came to 9 bases. The CDR3 loop spans 11 amino acids. Germline V gene data show CDR1 as SQVTM and CDR2 as ANQGSEA. The CDR3 DNA sequence: TGCAGCGTTGAGGTTCGGATTGAGCAGTTCTTC. It is translated as CSVEVRIEQFF.

This clonotype was recorded a few times. This chain links TRBV20-1 with TRBJ2-1; no reliable D call. V dropped 1 base and J dropped 0 bases, with 13 bases sitting between them. The CDR3 is 16 residues long. Germline values: CDR1 DFQATT, CDR2 SNEGSKA (reference sequence). The CDR3 coding sequence is TGCAGTGCTAGAGTCCGCTCCCCAAGCTCCTACAATGAGCAGTTCTTC. This translates into CSARVRSPSSYNEQFF.

This clonotype has just a few counts. The chain uses TRBV24-1 and TRBJ1-5; TRBD1 aligns across 7 bases. The V gene end was trimmed by 3 bases and the J gene end by 5 bases; junction bases not matched to a gene: 3. The CDR3 has 14 amino acids. Per germline, CDR1 KGHDR and CDR2 SFDVKD. The CDR3 here is CATSDAGQYQPQHF. The CDR3 DNA reads TGTGCCACCAGTGATGCGGGACAGTATCAGCCCCAGCATTTT.

This clonotype has more than one count but fewer than ten. The chain joins TRBV28 to TRBJ2-7; 9 positions match TRBD2. With 6 bases clipped from V and 2 bases from J, the junction kept 8 bases outside the gene matches. CDR1 and CDR2 (germline): MDHEN, SYDVKM. The CDR3 is made up of 15 amino acids. The CDR3 loop is CASRPATSGTYEQYF. In DNA, the CDR3 is TGTGCCAGCAGACCGGCGACTAGCGGAACCTACGAGCAGTACTTC. The full variable domain, in which reference TRBV28 and TRBJ2-7 provide the parts outside the CDR3, is DVKVTQSSRYLVKRTGEKVFLECVQDMDHENMFWYRQDPGLGLRLIYFSYDVKMKEKGDIPEGYSVSREKKERFSLILESASTNQTSMYLCASRPATSGTYEQYFGPGTRLTVT.

The gene calls are TRBV12-3 or TRBV12-4 and TRBJ2-7; 8 bases line up with TRBD2. The CDR3 contains 16 residues. J was trimmed by 1 base and V by 3 bases; bases with no gene match: 8. The DNA of the CDR3 is TGTGCCAGCAGTTTGGGAGCCGGGAGGGTATCCTACGAGCAGTACTTC. The encoded protein is CASSLGAGRVSYEQYF.

In its sample, this clonotype was seen a few times. The rearrangement uses TRBV27 and TRBJ2-2, with a possible D match to TRBD2 (6 bases). The length of the CDR3 is 15 residues. The V end lost 4 bases, the J end lost 6 bases, and 15 bases lay between the germline ends. The germline V gene encodes CDR1 MNHEY and CDR2 SMNVEV (reference sequence). The CDR3 reads CASSSRDGVPGELFF. CDR3 sequence (DNA): TGTGCCAGCAGTTCGCGGGATGGTGTCCCCGGGGAGCTGTTTTTT.

This clonotype came up a few times. V usage is TRBV6-2 or TRBV6-3 and J usage is TRBJ1-5; TRBD1 is a possible D gene (5 bases). Germline CDR1 is MNHEY and CDR2 is SVGEGT. V lost 4 bases to trimming and J lost 6 bases, with 13 bases between them. There are 14 residues in the CDR3. The CDR3: CASSSQGNVQPQHF. For the CDR3, the DNA is TGTGCCAGCAGTTCCCAGGGTAACGTTCAGCCCCAGCATTTT.

This chain's CDR3 is CSAATPSSYNEQFF. Here the CDR3 DNA reads TGCAGTGCTGCTACACCGAGCTCCTACAATGAGCAGTTCTTC. This sequence joins TRBV20-1 and TRBJ2-1; D remains ambiguous. Germline V gives CDR1 DFQATT, CDR2 SNEGSKA (reference sequence). V was clipped by 5 bases and J by 0 bases, with 11 bases between them. The CDR3 has 14 residues.

This chain joins TRBV6-2 or TRBV6-3 and TRBJ2-5; 8 bases agree with TRBD2. V lost 6 bases and J lost 2; bases outside the gene matches: 8. The V gene's germline CDR1 is MNHEY and CDR2 SVGEGT. The CDR3 covers 15 residues. The DNA for the CDR3 is TGTGCCAGCAGACGCAAAGCGGGAGCACAAGAGACCCAGTACTTC. Translating it yields CASRRKAGAQETQYF.

This clonotype has a count of ten or more. This rearrangement joins TRBV20-1 to TRBJ2-7; D may be TRBD2 (5 bases). CDR3 length: 12 amino acids. V was pared by 4 bases and J by 3 bases, with 10 bases between. CDR1 is DFQATT and CDR2 is SNEGSKA in the germline V gene (reference sequence). This chain's CDR3 is CSATSSGYEQYF. Written as DNA, the CDR3 is TGCAGTGCTACCTCGAGCGGCTACGAGCAGTACTTC.

The table lists this clonotype with a few counts. The J gene is TRBJ2-7, the V gene TRBV19; 10 nucleotides agree with TRBD2. V was clipped by 2 bases and J by 4 bases; unmatched bases: 2. This CDR3 contains 14 residues. The V gene's germline CDR1 is LNHDA and CDR2 SQIVND (reference sequence). CDR3 region: CASSILAGEYEQYF. For the CDR3, the DNA is TGTGCCAGTAGTATACTAGCGGGGGAGTACGAGCAGTACTTC.

This clonotype was observed a few times. The chain's CDR3 is CASSRPRGLGTQETQYF. CDR3 nucleotide sequence: TGTGCCAGCAGTCGCCCTCGGGGTCTAGGGACCCAAGAGACCCAGTACTTC. The V call is TRBV6-1, the J call TRBJ2-5, with D perhaps TRBD1 or TRBD2 (5 bases each). The CDR3 extends over 17 amino acids. In germline, CDR1 is MNHNS, CDR2 SASEGT. V lost 5 bases and J lost 1, with 20 bases in between.

This clonotype was counted between two and nine times. The chain is built from TRBV20-1 and TRBJ1-3; TRBD1 aligns across 7 bases. The V gene end was trimmed by 0 bases and the J gene end by 8 bases; junction bases not matched to a gene: 10. Germline V lookup: CDR1 DFQATT, CDR2 SNEGSKA (reference sequence). The CDR3 sequence is 15 residues long. CDR3 in DNA: TGCAGTGCTAGAGATCTTGGACAGGCGGCGTACACCATATATTTT. Translation gives CSARDLGQAAYTIYF.

Only a few counts were recorded for this clonotype. The chain uses TRBV7-3 and TRBJ1-1; 10 bases match TRBD1. CDR1 and CDR2 from the germline V gene are SGHTA and FQGTGA. This CDR3 region has 15 residues. The V and J ends lost 4 bases and 2 bases, in that order; junction bases with no gene match: 4. The CDR3: CASSYGTGVNTEAFF. CDR3 nucleotide sequence: TGTGCCAGCAGCTATGGGACAGGGGTCAACACTGAAGCTTTCTTT.